A selection of T cell receptor beta chains follows, all from one sample in a study of neoadjuvant anti-PD-1 for oral cavity cancer. Sequencing used immunoSEQ multiplex PCR; TCRdb keeps in-frame clones, though not all of them. The sample has about 14,000 clones, 70% seen once. Material: PBMCs, obtained before nivolumab (anti-PD-1) treatment. Every receptor here comes from a person aged 35-79 years with oral cavity squamous cell carcinoma. Each CDR3 is given with its conserved first and last residue. Fields, in order: V gene, clone size, J gene, CDR3 protein. A row's size may be missing; if present it is once, few, many or a size class.

TRBV27,.,TRBJ2-2,CASSRLGPGHTGELFF
TRBV7-2,.,TRBJ2-7,CASSLQGTYEQYF
TRBV7-9,once,TRBJ2-1,CASSLGTSGRIYNEQFF
TRBV11-2,few,TRBJ1-2,CASSFQGLYTF
TRBV7-7,few,TRBJ2-7,CASSPLGEGREQYF
TRBV5-1,.,TRBJ2-1,CASTYPGISYNEQFF
TRBV10-3,.,TRBJ1-1,CAIRGQAVNTEAFF
TRBV11-3,.,TRBJ2-1,CASSSSGDGYNEQFF
TRBV11-2,.,TRBJ2-7,CASSGSGYEQYF
TRBV2,.,TRBJ2-4,CASSEMAGSSNIQYF
TRBV15,.,TRBJ2-1,CATSPDTGGPNEQFF